The clone carrying this T cell receptor (beta chain) was counted many times. This record belongs to a study of T-cell memory formation after mild COVID-19. TCRdb reprocessed the 5' RACE reads via MiXCR and lists one record per CDR3 protein. The repertoire has fewer than 15,000 distinct CDR3 sequences, approximately 12% of them found once; the top ten carry under 50%. CDR1 and CDR2 (germline): SNHLY, FYNNEI. The CDR3 contains 15 residues. The V gene end was trimmed by 4 bases and the J gene end by 8 bases; junction bases not matched to a gene: 7. Material: PBMCs or a T cell subset sorted from them (not recorded which). The receptor comes from an adult woman who had mild COVID-19 (a few samples of this study predate the infection). Cell type and time point are not known. The gene calls are TRBV2 and TRBJ2-1; 11 positions match TRBD2. The CDR3 DNA reads TGTGCCAGCAGTGGCTTAGCGGGAGGGTGGGATGAGCAGTTCTTC. Protein sequence: CASSGLAGGWDEQFF.